The 16 T cell receptor beta chains below were found in one sample sequenced in a study of control samples from healthy donors and cancer patients. TCRdb keeps only in-frame clones here, not all; method: immunoSEQ multiplex PCR. The sample holds around 130,000 clones, over 75% seen once. Sequenced sample: blood. All receptors derive from a middle-aged man in good health.

This clone was found once. This sequence joins TRBV12-3 or TRBV12-4 and TRBJ2-2, with unresolved D. The CDR3 is made up of 13 amino acids. V was trimmed by 6 bases and J by 4 bases, leaving 9 bases between them. CDR3 sequence reads: CASSPLPTGELFF. In DNA, the CDR3 is TGTGCCAGCAGCCCCCTGCCCACCGGGGAGCTGTTTTTT.

This clone was seen a few times. This chain joins TRBV7-9 and TRBJ1-4; 9 bases match TRBD1. The V gene's germline CDR1 is SEHNR and CDR2 FQNEAQ (reference sequence). The CDR3 extends over 14 amino acids. J gave up 6 bases and V 6 bases, and 5 bases lay outside the gene matches. CDR3 bases: TGTGCCAGCAGACATCGGACAGGGGATGAAAAACTGTTTTTT. Amino acid sequence: CASRHRTGDEKLFF. Looking up the rest from reference TRBV7-9 and TRBJ1-4 gives the full variable domain: DTGVSQNPRHKITKRGQNVTFRCDPISEHNRLYWYRQTLGQGPEFLTYFQNEAQLEKSRLLSDRFSAERPKGSFSTLEIQRTEQGDSAMYLCASRHRTGDEKLFFGSGTQLSVL.

The rearrangement links TRBV5-1 to TRBJ2-7; no firm D call. The CDR3 covers 14 residues. The germline CDR1 and CDR2 sequences are SGHRS and YFSETQ. Trimming removed 1 base at V and 1 base at J, with 9 bases between. The CDR3 DNA follows: TGCGCCAGCAGCTTGTGGCCGGAATCCTACGAGCAGTACTTC. Its translation is CASSLWPESYEQYF.

The chain recombines TRBV5-4 with TRBJ2-5, with TRBD2 identical over 13 bases. The CDR3 covers 16 residues. J was trimmed by 5 bases and V by 3 bases; bases with no gene match: 7. CDR1 SGHNT and CDR2 YYREEE come from the germline V gene (reference sequence). The chain's CDR3 is CASSSATSGGLETQYF. In DNA, the CDR3 is TGTGCCAGCAGCTCCGCGACTAGCGGGGGGCTGGAGACCCAGTACTTC.

The chain links TRBV7-8 to TRBJ1-1; D remains unclear. The germline V gene encodes CDR1 SGHVS and CDR2 FQNEAQ. The CDR3 has 16 amino acids. Deletions cut 5 bases from V and 4 bases from J, with 20 bases between. CDR3 nucleotides: TGTGCCAGCAGCCGAGGACCGAGGGATTTCGGCACTGAAGCTTTCTTT. Amino acid sequence: CASSRGPRDFGTEAFF.

This clone has more than one count but fewer than ten. This chain joins TRBV10-3 and TRBJ1-2; tentatively, D is TRBD1 (5 bases). Germline-derived CDR1 and CDR2 are ENHRY and SYGVKD. This CDR3 is built from 19 residues. V gave up 4 bases and J gave up 4 bases, with 28 bases separating them. Here the CDR3 reads CAISALTRGLPSVVYGYTF. The CDR3 region has the DNA TGTGCCATCAGTGCCCTTACCCGGGGACTCCCCTCGGTCGTCTATGGCTACACCTTC.

This chain connects TRBV3-1 (or the pseudogene TRBV3-2) to TRBJ1-6, with 7 bases aligning to TRBD1. Germline V gene lookup returns CDR1 LGHDT and CDR2 YNNKEL (reference sequence). The CDR3 runs 14 residues. V trimming: 5 bases; J trimming: 11 bases; junction bases outside the gene matches: 9. The CDR3 region has the DNA TGTGCCAGCAGCGATAACAGGGGTTCGGCACCCCTCCACTTT. It translates to CASSDNRGSAPLHF.

The chain recombines TRBV20-1 with TRBJ1-2; D may be TRBD1 (6 bases). Germline-derived CDR1 and CDR2 are DFQATT and SNEGSKA (reference sequence). The CDR3 has 11 residues. Trimming removed 5 bases at V and 7 bases at J, with 11 bases between. This CDR3 reads CSASGVGGYTF. The CDR3 nucleotides are TGCAGTGCTTCAGGGGTAGGTGGCTACACCTTC.

To note about this clone: The same CDR3 can be traced to other DNA sequences in this sample. This sequence joins TRBV6-5 and TRBJ1-3; the D is unclear. This CDR3 has 12 residues. V was cut by 9 bases and J by 0 bases, with 6 bases left in between. CDR1 and CDR2 from the germline V gene are MNHEY and SVGAGI. Here the CDR3 reads CASPSSGNTIYF. CDR3 nucleotide sequence: TGTGCCAGTCCGAGCTCTGGAAACACCATATATTTT.

The rearrangement joins TRBV29-1 to TRBJ2-1, with TRBD2 matching 12 bases. Germline V lookup: CDR1 SQVTM, CDR2 ANQGSEA. The length of the CDR3 is 14 residues. The V gene end was trimmed by 3 bases and the J gene end by 10 bases; junction bases not matched to a gene: 7. The CDR3 DNA follows: TGCAGCGTTGACCGGACTAGCGGGGCCGGGGAGCAGTTCTTC. This translates into CSVDRTSGAGEQFF.

The genes are TRBV6-6 and TRBJ2-2; D is possibly TRBD1 (6 bases). This CDR3 has 15 amino acids. Germline CDR1 is MNHNY and CDR2 is SVGAGI (reference sequence). V lost 0 bases to trimming and J lost 3 bases, with 8 bases between them. CDR3 region: CASSYSGTYTGELFF. The CDR3 DNA reads TGTGCCAGCAGTTACTCCGGGACATACACCGGGGAGCTGTTTTTT.

The chain recombines TRBV5-1 with TRBJ2-2; 8 nucleotides agree with TRBD1. V was pared by 3 bases and J by 0 bases, with 7 bases of the junction left unmatched. The CDR3 sequence is 17 residues long. From germline, CDR1 is SGHRS and CDR2 YFSETQ. The CDR3 loop reads CASSSGQGSSNTGELFF. The CDR3 nucleotides read TGCGCCAGCAGCTCAGGACAGGGATCCTCGAACACCGGGGAGCTGTTTTTT.

CDR3 sequence reads: CAWKGTYEQYF. For the CDR3, the DNA is TGTGCCTGGAAGGGGACCTACGAGCAGTACTTC. The chain couples TRBV30 to TRBJ2-7, with D possibly TRBD1 on 5 matching bases. CDR1 and CDR2 from the germline V gene are GTSNPN and SVGIG (reference sequence). Trimming shortened V by 4 bases and J by 2 bases, and 6 bases separated the two germline ends. This CDR3 comprises 11 residues.

This clone was recorded once. This sequence joins TRBV11-2 and TRBJ2-5; perhaps TRBD2 as D (7 bases). V was shortened by 0 bases and J by 5 bases, with 16 bases between the two germline ends. The CDR3 is made up of 16 amino acids. Germline assignment: CDR1 SGHAT and CDR2 FQNNGV. Here the CDR3 DNA reads TGTGCCAGCAGCTTAGAATATCGGGGGGCCTGGGAGACCCAGTACTTC. Protein product: CASSLEYRGAWETQYF.

The chain has TRBV24-1 and TRBJ2-7, with 8 nucleotides matching TRBD2. The V gene's germline CDR1 is KGHDR and CDR2 SFDVKD. This CDR3 region has 14 residues. Germline trimming cut 7 bases from V and 7 bases from J; bases unmatched to any gene: 11. The CDR3 loop reads CATSRAGAPGEQYF. The CDR3, as DNA: TGTGCCACCAGCCGAGCGGGGGCACCCGGGGAGCAGTACTTC.

The chain couples TRBV5-1 to TRBJ2-5, with a possible D match to TRBD2 (6 bases). Trimming shortened V by 0 bases and J by 2 bases, and 11 bases separated the two germline ends. The germline CDR1 and CDR2 sequences are SGHRS and YFSETQ. The CDR3 spans 15 residues. This CDR3 reads CASSLALGLQETQYF. The CDR3, as DNA: TGCGCCAGCAGCTTGGCCCTAGGACTACAAGAGACCCAGTACTTC.